A selection of T cell receptor beta chains follows, all from one sample in a study of yellow fever vaccine responses in identical twins. TCRdb reprocessed the RT-PCR reads via MiXCR and lists one record per CDR3 protein. The data contain about 13,000 distinct CDR3 sequences, approximately 84% of them singletons. The starting material was T cells from blood (PBMCs), unsorted or a sorted subset (not recorded which), obtained before or after yellow fever vaccination (not recorded which). The receptors originated from a woman younger than 35 who received the yellow fever vaccine. CDR3s leave out the opening cysteine and the closing phenylalanine or tryptophan. Each record gives: V gene, clone size, J gene, CDR3 protein. A row's size may be missing; if present it is once, few, many or a size class.

V gene: TRBV5-1; clone size: NA; J gene: TRBJ1-1; CDR3 protein: ASSLAQKTEAF
V gene: TRBV29-1; clone size: NA; J gene: TRBJ2-3; CDR3 protein: SVTGTETDTQY
V gene: TRBV7-6; clone size: few; J gene: TRBJ2-7; CDR3 protein: ASSTHGTDYEQY
V gene: TRBV15; clone size: NA; J gene: TRBJ2-7; CDR3 protein: ATSREGGYEQY
V gene: TRBV29-1; clone size: few; J gene: TRBJ2-7; CDR3 protein: SVGTGIYEQY
V gene: TRBV7-3; clone size: NA; J gene: TRBJ2-7; CDR3 protein: ASSFTGTQY
V gene: TRBV15; clone size: once; J gene: TRBJ2-2; CDR3 protein: ATSSDQSGAGGELF
V gene: TRBV12-3/TRBV12-4; clone size: NA; J gene: TRBJ1-3; CDR3 protein: ASSRDLPGENTIY
V gene: TRBV11-2; clone size: NA; J gene: TRBJ1-2; CDR3 protein: ASSLGTGDGYT
V gene: TRBV3-1; clone size: once; J gene: TRBJ2-7; CDR3 protein: ASSKGTSVFEQY
V gene: TRBV29-1; clone size: NA; J gene: TRBJ2-7; CDR3 protein: SVEDSTGERFEQH
V gene: TRBV15; clone size: NA; J gene: TRBJ2-3; CDR3 protein: ATSREAGGDTQY
V gene: TRBV20-1; clone size: NA; J gene: TRBJ2-1; CDR3 protein: SATGPGKNQQF
V gene: TRBV12-3/TRBV12-4; clone size: NA; J gene: TRBJ2-7; CDR3 protein: ASSSETSYEQY
V gene: TRBV6-2/TRBV6-3; clone size: NA; J gene: TRBJ2-2; CDR3 protein: ASLSGGTRGTGELF
V gene: TRBV5-4; clone size: once; J gene: TRBJ2-5; CDR3 protein: ASSLVGPETQY
V gene: TRBV28; clone size: NA; J gene: TRBJ1-5; CDR3 protein: ASKEGNQPQH
V gene: TRBV4-3; clone size: NA; J gene: TRBJ2-3; CDR3 protein: ASSQDYQRAADTQY
V gene: TRBV11-1; clone size: NA; J gene: TRBJ2-3; CDR3 protein: ASSRGLASGDTQY
V gene: TRBV11-1; clone size: NA; J gene: TRBJ2-1; CDR3 protein: ASRGLAVGEQF
V gene: TRBV4-1; clone size: NA; J gene: TRBJ2-7; CDR3 protein: ASSQGRGEIYEQY
V gene: TRBV5-1; clone size: NA; J gene: TRBJ2-3; CDR3 protein: ASSLGGDTQTTQY
V gene: TRBV2; clone size: NA; J gene: TRBJ2-1; CDR3 protein: ATRRGQGPYNEQF
V gene: TRBV19; clone size: NA; J gene: TRBJ2-1; CDR3 protein: ASSIAAVSYNEQF
V gene: TRBV29-1; clone size: few; J gene: TRBJ2-7; CDR3 protein: SGRDRANEQY
V gene: TRBV28; clone size: NA; J gene: TRBJ2-1; CDR3 protein: ASSRRGAFAPYNEQF
V gene: TRBV2; clone size: once; J gene: TRBJ2-1; CDR3 protein: ASSERAESEQF
V gene: TRBV6-2/TRBV6-3; clone size: NA; J gene: TRBJ2-1; CDR3 protein: ASSYSSKGGRSEQF
V gene: TRBV30; clone size: NA; J gene: TRBJ1-1; CDR3 protein: AWSISGGTEAF
V gene: TRBV29-1; clone size: NA; J gene: TRBJ2-3; CDR3 protein: SLKNTDTQY
V gene: TRBV7-2; clone size: NA; J gene: TRBJ2-7; CDR3 protein: ASRLQGSGTYEQY
V gene: TRBV11-2; clone size: NA; J gene: TRBJ2-3; CDR3 protein: ASNKPGKDTQY
V gene: TRBV20-1; clone size: NA; J gene: TRBJ2-7; CDR3 protein: SAGTSGPAYEQY
V gene: TRBV28; clone size: NA; J gene: TRBJ2-3; CDR3 protein: ASSLGLADYTDTQY
V gene: TRBV2; clone size: few; J gene: TRBJ2-4; CDR3 protein: ASKQASGISGYIQY
V gene: TRBV6-5; clone size: few; J gene: TRBJ2-7; CDR3 protein: ASSFGTSAYEQY
V gene: TRBV18; clone size: NA; J gene: TRBJ2-7; CDR3 protein: ASSPQRVLGYEQY
V gene: TRBV6-5; clone size: few; J gene: TRBJ1-1; CDR3 protein: ASSYVLGDTEAF
V gene: TRBV7-9; clone size: NA; J gene: TRBJ2-5; CDR3 protein: ASSLAGETQY
V gene: TRBV29-1; clone size: once; J gene: TRBJ2-7; CDR3 protein: SVERLAGSEQY
V gene: TRBV2; clone size: NA; J gene: TRBJ2-1; CDR3 protein: ASSESYGDNEQF
V gene: TRBV2; clone size: NA; J gene: TRBJ2-7; CDR3 protein: ASSLTGNEQY
V gene: TRBV11-1; clone size: NA; J gene: TRBJ2-7; CDR3 protein: ASSLVLGQAYEQY
V gene: TRBV24-1; clone size: NA; J gene: TRBJ2-1; CDR3 protein: ATSDNTLGNNNEQF
V gene: TRBV11-2; clone size: NA; J gene: TRBJ2-3; CDR3 protein: ASSPRTSGITDTQY
V gene: TRBV28; clone size: NA; J gene: TRBJ2-7; CDR3 protein: ASRRTYEQY
V gene: TRBV11-2; clone size: NA; J gene: TRBJ2-1; CDR3 protein: ASSSGLAGGVSYNEQF
V gene: TRBV7-1; clone size: NA; J gene: TRBJ2-3; CDR3 protein: ASSSLVRTDTQY
V gene: TRBV7-9; clone size: NA; J gene: TRBJ1-5; CDR3 protein: ASSLASGNQPQH
V gene: TRBV5-5; clone size: few; J gene: TRBJ2-7; CDR3 protein: ASSLVPDYEQY
V gene: TRBV11-1; clone size: NA; J gene: TRBJ2-2; CDR3 protein: ASSPAGGTGELF
V gene: TRBV12-3/TRBV12-4; clone size: NA; J gene: TRBJ1-6; CDR3 protein: ASSLGQGNSPLH
V gene: TRBV3-1; clone size: NA; J gene: TRBJ2-5; CDR3 protein: ASIPTDGETQY